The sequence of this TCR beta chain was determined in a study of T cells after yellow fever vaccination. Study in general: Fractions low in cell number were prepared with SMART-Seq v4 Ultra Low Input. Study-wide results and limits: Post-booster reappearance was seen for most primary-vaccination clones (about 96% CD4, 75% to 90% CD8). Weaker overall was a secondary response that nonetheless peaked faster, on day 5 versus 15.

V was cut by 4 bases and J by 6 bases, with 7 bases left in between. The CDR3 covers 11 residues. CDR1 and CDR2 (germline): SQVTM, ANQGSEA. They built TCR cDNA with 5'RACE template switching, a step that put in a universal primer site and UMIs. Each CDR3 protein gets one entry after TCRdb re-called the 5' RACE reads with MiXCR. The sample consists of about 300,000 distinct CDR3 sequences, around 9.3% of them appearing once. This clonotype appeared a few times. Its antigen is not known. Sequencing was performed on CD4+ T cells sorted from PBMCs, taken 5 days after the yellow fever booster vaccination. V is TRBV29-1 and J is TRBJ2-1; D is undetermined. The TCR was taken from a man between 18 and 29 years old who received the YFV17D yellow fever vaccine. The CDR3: CSVGGGNEQFF. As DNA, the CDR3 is TGCAGCGTTGGGGGTGGCAATGAGCAGTTCTTC.